This T cell receptor (beta chain) emerged from a study of T cell responses to AZD1222 COVID-19 vaccine. The overall study: Researchers grouped second doses given at about 4 or about 12 weeks into one pool.

General observations from the study: Most donors were white British and more were female, and clonal diversity was possibly underestimated. CD4 TCRs linked to vaccination spanned spike, dominating at 160-218 and 743-854. Reports indicate that nearly half of spike-specific TCRs are directed at unmutated variant regions.

Sequenced by immunoSEQ multiplex PCR; TCRdb stores in-frame clones only, minus some. The sample has 150,000 to 200,000 clones, about 94% seen once. A note on this clone: Its antigen remains unidentified.

The ends lost 4 bases at V and 3 bases at J; junction bases unmatched: 9. This CDR3 has 16 amino acids. Per germline, CDR1 MNHNS and CDR2 SASEGT. The source material was peripheral blood, sampled on day 0 of AZD1222 vaccination. The chain uses TRBV6-1 and TRBJ1-5; 7 bases line up with TRBD1. This TCR was recovered from an adult in good health. CDR3 sequence reads: CASSASTGTLNQPQHF. In nucleotides, the CDR3 is TGTGCCAGCAGTGCCTCGACAGGGACCCTCAATCAGCCCCAGCATTTT.